This T cell receptor (beta chain) comes out of a study of OX40 agonist ivuxolimab in advanced cancers. This table comes from immunoSEQ multiplex PCR, and its TCRdb copy is limited to in-frame clones, with some not included. The data show about 83,000 clones, with over 75% seen just once and 0.5% to 0.85% held by the top ten. Germline V CDR1 and CDR2: LGHNA, YSLEER. CDR3 length: 13 amino acids. Trimming took 4 bases from V and 6 from J, leaving 10 bases between them. The source was CD4+ or CD8+ T cells sorted from blood, collected in a trial of the OX40 agonist ivuxolimab. This TCR was recovered from an adult with an advanced solid tumor such as melanoma, head and neck, liver or kidney cancer. This chain joins TRBV4-3 and TRBJ2-1; unclear D gene. CDR3 in DNA: TGCGCCAGCAGCCTAGACCCTGTCAATGAGCAGTTCTTC. Translation: CASSLDPVNEQFF.